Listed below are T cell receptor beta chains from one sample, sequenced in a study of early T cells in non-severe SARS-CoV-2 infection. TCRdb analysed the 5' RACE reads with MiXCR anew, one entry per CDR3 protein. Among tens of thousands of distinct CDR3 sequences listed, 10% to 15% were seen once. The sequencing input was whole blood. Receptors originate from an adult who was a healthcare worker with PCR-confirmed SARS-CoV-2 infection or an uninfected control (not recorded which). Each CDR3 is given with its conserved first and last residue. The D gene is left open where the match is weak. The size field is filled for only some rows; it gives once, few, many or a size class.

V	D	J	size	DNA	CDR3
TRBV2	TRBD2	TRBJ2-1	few	TGTGCCAGCAGTGGGACTAGCGGGGCTCATGAGCAGTTCTTC	CASSGTSGAHEQFF
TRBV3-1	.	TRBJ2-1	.	TGTGCCAGCAGCCAAGCGGGCCGCAACAATGAGCAGTTCTTC	CASSQAGRNNEQFF
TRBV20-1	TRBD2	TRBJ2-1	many	TGCAGCCTAGAGACTAGCCTCTACAATGAGCAGTTCTTC	CSLETSLYNEQFF
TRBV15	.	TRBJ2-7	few	TGTGCCACCAGCAGAGATCCCACCTACGAGCAGTACTTC	CATSRDPTYEQYF
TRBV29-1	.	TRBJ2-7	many	TGCAGCGTTGCCGGGACTTTTTACGAGCAGTACTTC	CSVAGTFYEQYF
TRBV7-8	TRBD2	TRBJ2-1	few	TGTGCCAGCAGCATGCGGACTAGCGGGGGGGCCAATGAGCAGTTCTTC	CASSMRTSGGANEQFF
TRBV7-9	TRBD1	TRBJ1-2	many	TGTGCCAGCAGCTTCTCCGGGACAGGGGGCTACTATGGCTACACCTTC	CASSFSGTGGYYGYTF
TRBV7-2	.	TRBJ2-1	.	TGTGCCAGCAGCTTAACCAGGTCGAATGAGCAGTTCTTC	CASSLTRSNEQFF
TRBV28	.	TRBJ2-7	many	TGTGCCAGCAGCCGCCTGCGGAGGGCATCCGAGCAGTACTTC	CASSRLRRASEQYF
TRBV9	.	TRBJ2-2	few	TGTGCCAGCAGCGTAGCTAATCAGGGCGGGGAGCTGTTTTTT	CASSVANQGGELFF
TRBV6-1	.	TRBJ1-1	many	TGTGCCAGCAGTAGCAAGGGCGCGGGCACTGAAGCTTTCTTT	CASSSKGAGTEAFF
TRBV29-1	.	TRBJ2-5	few	TGCAGCGGTGGGAGGCCCAAAGAGACCCAGTACTTC	CSGGRPKETQYF
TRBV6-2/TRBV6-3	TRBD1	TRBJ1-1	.	TGTGCCAGCAGGGACAGGGGAAACACTGAAGCTTTCTTT	CASRDRGNTEAFF
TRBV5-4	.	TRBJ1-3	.	TGTGCCAGCAGCTGGGAGAGGGAAGGAAACACCATATATTTT	CASSWEREGNTIYF
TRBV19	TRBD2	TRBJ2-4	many	TGTGCCAGTAGTATTAAGCGGGAGGGCCGGGGGGCCAAAAACATTCAGTACTTC	CASSIKREGRGAKNIQYF
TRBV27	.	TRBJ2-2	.	TGTGCCAGCAGACTACAGGGAAACCCCGGGGAGCTGTTTTTT	CASRLQGNPGELFF
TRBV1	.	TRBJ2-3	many	TGCACCAGCAGCCAAGAAGGTGGGTATCCAGCGGGCACAGATACGCAGTATTTT	CTSSQEGGYPAGTDTQYF
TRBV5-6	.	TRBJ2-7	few	TGTGCCAGCAGCTTCGCAGGGACACCCTACGAGCAGTACTTC	CASSFAGTPYEQYF
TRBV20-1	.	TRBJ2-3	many	TGCAGTGCTAGAGTGCCACTAGGAACAGATACGCAGTATTTT	CSARVPLGTDTQYF